The entry below describes one T cell receptor beta chain. The specificity of this receptor is unknown. No per-base quality is available; no much larger clone lies one base away. The CDR3 measures 16 amino acids from cysteine to phenylalanine. Kept here is only the CDR3 DNA, which spans 48 bases and is read in frame from base 1. Clipping removes 4 bases from V and 2 bases from J, with 9 as the unmatched junction base count. Looking up the germline V gene yields CDR1 SGHRS and CDR2 YFSETQ. Donors were approximately 42 systemically healthy Caucasian individuals from Russia aged roughly 6 to 100 years. Roughly 10 milliliters of peripheral blood were drawn from each donor into EDTA-treated Vacutainer tubes. Ficoll-Paque density-gradient centrifugation was used to isolate PBMCs, with at least 6 million per sample. Total RNA was extracted from PBMCs with Trizol reagent, with at least 5 micrograms obtained per sample. Naive CD45RAhigh/CD27high T cell percentages were measured by flow cytometry on a PBMC aliquot from every donor.

The data derive from a study of blood T cells in healthy people across ages (dated by TCRdb to 2014 to 2015). Study-wide context: In model experiments, template switching captured roughly one uniquely barcoded TCR beta cDNA molecule for every two T cells. To track age-related changes in TCR beta repertoire diversity, the study relied on deep sequencing normalized with unique cDNA molecular identifiers. The donors were divided into four age groups: young (average approximately 15 years), middle-aged (around 41), aged (approximately 64) and long-lived (roughly 82). To avoid experimental bias, donors of different ages were spread randomly across the sequencing lanes. The study analyzed two additional independent replicas of 1 million unique cDNA reads from the same blood draw for two donors, one aged 18 to 29 and one aged 80 or older.

The library was obtained by 5' RACE. TCRdb names Illumina HiSeq 2500 as the instrument used. A second PCR of about 6 to 12 cycles was run with a J-beta primer mix and a sample-barcoded 5' primer. A template-switch 5' adaptor carrying 12 random nucleotides introduced a unique molecular identifier onto each TCR beta cDNA molecule. At least 2.5 million CDR3-containing paired-end reads were obtained from each sample. First-strand cDNA was synthesized from all RNA with the Mint cDNA synthesis kit, primed by a TRBC-specific oligonucleotide. After uracil-DNA glycosylase treatment, a first 18-cycle PCR used universal primers M1SS and BC2_uni_R on all cDNA. The study's own analysis went as follows. Normalization of each sample was performed by random selection of 1 million high-quality reads, each carrying a distinct molecular identifier. Reads with shared molecular identifiers were discarded instead of being binned into consensus sequences. MiTCR, set to a Q25 quality threshold and the strictest error-elimination algorithm, was used for CDR3 identification, clonotype clustering and error correction. A nonparametric unseen species model with Euler transformation was used to estimate a lower bound on total TCR beta diversity. In-frame beta chains were kept once TCRdb had trimmed the public reads at Q25 with fastp and called clones with MiXCR. Identical CDR3 protein sequences are pooled into one entry, listed with their most common genes and DNA. These V and J calls rely on TCRdb rather than the paper's analysis. Across this sample there are fewer than 1,000,000 distinct CDR3 sequences, with under 55% seen only once. The ten biggest clones cover about a fifth of the sample.

General findings and caveats noted by the study authors: As age increased, observed TCR beta diversity per million T cells dropped in a roughly linear way, and a significant reduction was already evident by age roughly 36. Estimates of total diversity from one million sequenced T cells were regarded as lower bounds and underestimates. Compared with the aged group, the long-lived group had more naive CD4+ T cells, fewer expanded clones and increased TCR diversity, a pattern suggesting age selection. The CMV infection status of donors was not known, potentially confounding age-related changes in expanded clonotypes. A strong correlation was found between observed TCR beta diversity and the percentage of naive T cells measured by flow cytometry. Since profiling was done on bulk unsorted PBMCs, naive and antigen-experienced compartments could not be conclusively compared.

Sequences were obtained from blood. This sequence was found in a man between 60 and 75 years old in good health. The chain is encoded by TRBV5-1 joined to TRBJ2-3, and 8 junction bases match TRBD2. The CDR3 protein sequence reads: CASSPAGGLITDTQYF. The DNA sequence follows: TGCGCCAGCAGCCCGGCGGGGGGCCTGATCACAGATACGCAGTATTTT.